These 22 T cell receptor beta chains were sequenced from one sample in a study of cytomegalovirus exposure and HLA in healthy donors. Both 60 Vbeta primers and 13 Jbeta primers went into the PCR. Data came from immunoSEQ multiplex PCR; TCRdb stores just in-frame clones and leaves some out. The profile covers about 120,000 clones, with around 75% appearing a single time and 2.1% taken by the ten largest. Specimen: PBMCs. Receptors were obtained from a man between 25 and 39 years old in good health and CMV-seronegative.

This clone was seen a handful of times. CDR3 sequence: CASSESTSGGYEQYF. CDR3 nucleotide sequence: TGCGCCAGCAGTGAGTCGACTAGCGGGGGCTACGAGCAGTACTTC. The chain joins TRBV10-1 to TRBJ2-7; 12 bases are a match to TRBD2. Germline CDR1 WNHNN, CDR2 SYGVQD (reference sequence). This CDR3 has 15 residues. The V and J ends lost 0 bases and 3 bases, in that order; junction bases with no gene match: 0.

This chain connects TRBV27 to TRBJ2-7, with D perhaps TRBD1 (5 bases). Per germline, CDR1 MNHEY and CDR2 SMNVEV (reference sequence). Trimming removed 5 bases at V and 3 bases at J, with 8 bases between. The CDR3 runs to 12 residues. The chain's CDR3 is CASSPTGYEQYF. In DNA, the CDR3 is TGTGCCAGCAGTCCAACAGGCTACGAGCAGTACTTC.

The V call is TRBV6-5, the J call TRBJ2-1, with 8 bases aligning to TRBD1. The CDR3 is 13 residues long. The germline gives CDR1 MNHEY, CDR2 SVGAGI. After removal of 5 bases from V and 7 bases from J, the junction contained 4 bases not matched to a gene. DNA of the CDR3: TGTGCCAGCAGTACAGGGGGGAAGAATGAGCAGTTCTTC. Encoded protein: CASSTGGKNEQFF.

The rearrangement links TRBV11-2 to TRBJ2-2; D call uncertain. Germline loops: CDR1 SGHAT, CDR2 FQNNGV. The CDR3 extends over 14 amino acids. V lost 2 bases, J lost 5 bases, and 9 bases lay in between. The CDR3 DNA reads TGTGCCAGCAGCTTACTAGGCCGGACCGGGGAGCTGTTTTTT. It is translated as CASSLLGRTGELFF.

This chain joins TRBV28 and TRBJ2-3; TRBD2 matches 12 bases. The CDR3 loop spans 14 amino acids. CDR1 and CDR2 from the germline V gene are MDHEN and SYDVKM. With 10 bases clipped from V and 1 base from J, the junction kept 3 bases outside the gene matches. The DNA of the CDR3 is TGTGCCATCGGACTAGCGGGGCGCACAGATACGCAGTATTTT. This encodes CAIGLAGRTDTQYF.

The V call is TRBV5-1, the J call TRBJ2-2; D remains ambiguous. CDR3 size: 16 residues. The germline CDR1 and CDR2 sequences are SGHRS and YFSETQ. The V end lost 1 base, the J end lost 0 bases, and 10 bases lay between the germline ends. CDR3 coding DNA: TGCGCCAGCAGCTTGTCGACATTGGCGAACACCGGGGAGCTGTTTTTT. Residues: CASSLSTLANTGELFF.

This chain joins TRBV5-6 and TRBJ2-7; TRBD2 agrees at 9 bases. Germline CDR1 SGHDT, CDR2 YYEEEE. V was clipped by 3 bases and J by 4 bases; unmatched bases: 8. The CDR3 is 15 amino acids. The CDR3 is CASSSPRGGGYEQYF. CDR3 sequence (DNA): TGTGCCAGCAGCTCCCCTCGCGGGGGGGGATACGAGCAGTACTTC. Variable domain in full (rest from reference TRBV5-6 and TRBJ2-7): DAGVTQSPTHLIKTRGQQVTLRCSPKSGHDTVSWYQQALGQGPQFIFQYYEEEERQRGNFPDRFSGHQFPNYSSELNVNALLLGDSALYLCASSSPRGGGYEQYFGPGTRLTVT.

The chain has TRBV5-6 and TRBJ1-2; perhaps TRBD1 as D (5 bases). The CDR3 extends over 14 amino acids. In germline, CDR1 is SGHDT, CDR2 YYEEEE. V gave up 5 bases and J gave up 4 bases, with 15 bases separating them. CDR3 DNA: TGTGCCAGCAGGACCGGACAAAGTCTCTATGGCTACACCTTC. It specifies CASRTGQSLYGYTF.

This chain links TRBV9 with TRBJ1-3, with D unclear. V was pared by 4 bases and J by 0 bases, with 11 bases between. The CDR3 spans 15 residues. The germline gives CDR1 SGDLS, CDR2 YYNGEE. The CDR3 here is CASSPRGISGNTIYF. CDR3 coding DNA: TGTGCCAGCAGCCCCCGAGGGATCTCTGGAAACACCATATATTTT. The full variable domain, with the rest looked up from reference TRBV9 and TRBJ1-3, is DSGVTQTPKHLITATGQRVTLRCSPRSGDLSVYWYQQSLDQGLQFLIQYYNGEERAKGNILERFSAQQFPDLHSELNLSSLELGDSALYFCASSPRGISGNTIYFGEGSWLTVV.

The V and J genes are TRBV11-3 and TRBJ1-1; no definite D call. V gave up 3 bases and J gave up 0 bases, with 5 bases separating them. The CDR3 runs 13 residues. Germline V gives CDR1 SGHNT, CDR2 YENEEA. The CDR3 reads CASSFQVNTEAFF. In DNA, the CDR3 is TGTGCCAGCAGCTTTCAGGTGAACACTGAAGCTTTCTTT.

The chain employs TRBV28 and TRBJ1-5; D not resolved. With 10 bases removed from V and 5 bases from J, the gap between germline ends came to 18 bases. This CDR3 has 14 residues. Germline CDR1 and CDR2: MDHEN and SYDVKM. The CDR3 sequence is CAIPGVKADQPQHF. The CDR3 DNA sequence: TGTGCCATTCCGGGTGTGAAGGCTGATCAGCCCCAGCATTTT.

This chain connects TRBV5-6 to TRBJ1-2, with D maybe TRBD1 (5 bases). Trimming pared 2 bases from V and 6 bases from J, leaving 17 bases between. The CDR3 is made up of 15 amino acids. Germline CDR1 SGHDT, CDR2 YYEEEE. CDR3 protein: CASSLFHRGRDGYTF. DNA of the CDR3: TGTGCCAGCAGCTTATTTCACCGGGGGAGAGATGGCTACACCTTC.

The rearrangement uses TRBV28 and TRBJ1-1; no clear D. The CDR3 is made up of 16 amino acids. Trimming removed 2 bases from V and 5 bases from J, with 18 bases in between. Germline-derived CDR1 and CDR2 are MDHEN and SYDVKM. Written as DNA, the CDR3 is TGTGCCAGCAGTTTAGGGGAATGGGAGTGGGTGACTGAAGCTTTCTTT. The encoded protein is CASSLGEWEWVTEAFF.

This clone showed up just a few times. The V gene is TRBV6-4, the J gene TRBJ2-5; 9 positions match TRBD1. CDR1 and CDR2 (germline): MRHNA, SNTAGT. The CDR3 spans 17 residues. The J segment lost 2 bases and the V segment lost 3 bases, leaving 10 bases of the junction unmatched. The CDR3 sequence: CASSDCGDRAPQETQYF. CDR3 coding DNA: TGTGCCAGCAGTGATTGCGGGGACAGGGCCCCTCAAGAGACCCAGTACTTC.

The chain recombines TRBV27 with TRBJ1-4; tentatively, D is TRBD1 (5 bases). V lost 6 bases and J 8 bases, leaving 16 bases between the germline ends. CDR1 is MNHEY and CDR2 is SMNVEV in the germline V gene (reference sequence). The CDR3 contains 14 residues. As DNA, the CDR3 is TGTGCCAGCAGCGCTACGGGGGGGAGGGAAAAACTGTTTTTT. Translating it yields CASSATGGREKLFF. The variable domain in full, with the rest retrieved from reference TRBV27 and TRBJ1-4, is EAQVTQNPRYLITVTGKKLTVTCSQNMNHEYMSWYRQDPGLGLRQIYYSMNVEVTDKGDVPEGYKVSRKEKRNFPLILESPSPNQTSLYFCASSATGGREKLFFGSGTQLSVL.

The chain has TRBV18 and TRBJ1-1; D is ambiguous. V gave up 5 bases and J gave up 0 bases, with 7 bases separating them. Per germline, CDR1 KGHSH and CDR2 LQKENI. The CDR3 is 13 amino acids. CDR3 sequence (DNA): TGTGCCAGCTCAGTCGAGATGAACACTGAAGCTTTCTTT. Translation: CASSVEMNTEAFF.

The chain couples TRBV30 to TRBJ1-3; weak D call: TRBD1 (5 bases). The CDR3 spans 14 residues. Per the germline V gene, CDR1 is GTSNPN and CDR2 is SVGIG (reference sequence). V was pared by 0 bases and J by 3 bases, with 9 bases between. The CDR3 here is CAWSVEGDGNTIYF. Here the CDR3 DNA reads TGTGCCTGGAGTGTTGAAGGGGATGGAAACACCATATATTTT.

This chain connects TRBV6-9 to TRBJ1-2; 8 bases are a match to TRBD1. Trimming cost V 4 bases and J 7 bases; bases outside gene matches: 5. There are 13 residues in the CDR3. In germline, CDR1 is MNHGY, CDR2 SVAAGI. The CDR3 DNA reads TGTGCCAGCAGTTCAGGACAGGGAGGTGGCTACACCTTC. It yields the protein CASSSGQGGGYTF.

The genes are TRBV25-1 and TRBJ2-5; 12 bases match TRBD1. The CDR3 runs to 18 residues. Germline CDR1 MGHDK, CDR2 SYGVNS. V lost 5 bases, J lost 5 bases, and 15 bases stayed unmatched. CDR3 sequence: CASSPPGQGAPGQETQYF. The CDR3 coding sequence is TGTGCCAGCAGTCCCCCGGGACAGGGGGCGCCCGGGCAGGAGACCCAGTACTTC.

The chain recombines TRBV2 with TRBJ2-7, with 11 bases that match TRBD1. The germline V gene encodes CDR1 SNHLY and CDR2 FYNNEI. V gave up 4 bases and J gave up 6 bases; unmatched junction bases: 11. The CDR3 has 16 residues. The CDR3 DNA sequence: TGTGCCAGCAGTGGGGGGCATTGGACAGGGGGCGGCGAGCAGTACTTC. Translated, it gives CASSGGHWTGGGEQYF.

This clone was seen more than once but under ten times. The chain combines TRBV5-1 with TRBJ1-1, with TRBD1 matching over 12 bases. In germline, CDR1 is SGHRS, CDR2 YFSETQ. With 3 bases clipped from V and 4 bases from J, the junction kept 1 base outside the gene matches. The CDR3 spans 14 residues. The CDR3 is CASSWGQGATEAFF. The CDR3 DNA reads TGCGCCAGCAGCTGGGGACAGGGGGCCACTGAAGCTTTCTTT.

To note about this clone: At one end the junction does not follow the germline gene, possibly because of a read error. CDR3 protein: CASSEGGQGPDF. DNA for the CDR3: TGTGCCAGCAGCGAGGGGGGACAGGGGCCTGACTTC. The chain links TRBV7-8 to TRBJ2-7; 10 bases align to TRBD1. CDR3 length: 12 residues. CDR1 SGHVS and CDR2 FQNEAQ come from the germline V gene.